The entry below describes one TCR beta chain. Its specificity is unknown. Germline loops: CDR1 SGHVS, CDR2 FQNEAQ. V lost 0 bases and J 5 bases, leaving 19 bases between the germline ends. CDR3 length equals 17 residues. Treg sorting used a CD4+CD25+CD127-/low gate. Overall study findings and caveats: The larger-cohort validation was restricted to a single TCR beta V-J rearrangement rather than whole repertoires.

Constant-region reverse primers amplified full-length variable regions, followed by semi-nested Nested Universal Primer A PCR. TCRdb re-called the 5' RACE reads with MiXCR, one entry per CDR3 protein. The sample carries approximately 9,600 distinct CDR3 sequences, around 44% recorded once. The TCR comes from a female donor with breast cancer. Material: Tregs sorted from a lymph node. This chain uses TRBV7-8 with TRBJ1-1; D perhaps matches TRBD1 (5 bases). CDR3 DNA: TGTGCCAGCAGCTTAGCGAGGGCCCGGGGGGGGGAGACTGAAGCTTTCTTT. Translation: CASSLARARGGETEAFF.